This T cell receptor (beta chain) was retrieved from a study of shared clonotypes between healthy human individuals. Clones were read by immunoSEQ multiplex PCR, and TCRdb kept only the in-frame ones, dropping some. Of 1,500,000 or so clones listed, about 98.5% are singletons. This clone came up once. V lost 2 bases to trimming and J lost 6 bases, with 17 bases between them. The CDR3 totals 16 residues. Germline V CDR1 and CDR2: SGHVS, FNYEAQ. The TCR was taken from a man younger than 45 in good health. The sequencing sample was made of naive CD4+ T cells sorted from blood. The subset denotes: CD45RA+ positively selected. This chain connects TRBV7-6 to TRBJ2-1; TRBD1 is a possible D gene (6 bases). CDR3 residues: CASSLQGQGGLNEQFF. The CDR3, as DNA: TGTGCCAGCAGCTTACAGGGGCAGGGTGGGCTCAATGAGCAGTTCTTC.